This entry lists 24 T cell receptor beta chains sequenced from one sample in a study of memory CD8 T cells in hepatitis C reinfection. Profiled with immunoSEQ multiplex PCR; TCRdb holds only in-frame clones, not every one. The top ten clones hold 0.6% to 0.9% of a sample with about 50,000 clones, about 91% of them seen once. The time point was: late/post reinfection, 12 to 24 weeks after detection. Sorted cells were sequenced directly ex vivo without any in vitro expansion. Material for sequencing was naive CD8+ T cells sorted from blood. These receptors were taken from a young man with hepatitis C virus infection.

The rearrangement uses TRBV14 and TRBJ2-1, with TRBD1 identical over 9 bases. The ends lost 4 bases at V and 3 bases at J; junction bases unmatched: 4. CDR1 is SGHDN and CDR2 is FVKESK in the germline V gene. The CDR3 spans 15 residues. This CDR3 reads CASSLTGGGYNEQFF. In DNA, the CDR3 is TGTGCCAGCAGCCTTACAGGGGGCGGCTACAATGAGCAGTTCTTC.

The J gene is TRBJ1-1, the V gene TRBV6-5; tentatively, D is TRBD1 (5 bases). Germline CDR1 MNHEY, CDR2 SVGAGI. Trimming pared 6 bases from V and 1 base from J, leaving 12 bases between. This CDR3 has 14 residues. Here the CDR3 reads CASSLGGSNTEAFF. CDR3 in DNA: TGTGCCAGCAGCCTCGGGGGGTCGAACACTGAAGCTTTCTTT.

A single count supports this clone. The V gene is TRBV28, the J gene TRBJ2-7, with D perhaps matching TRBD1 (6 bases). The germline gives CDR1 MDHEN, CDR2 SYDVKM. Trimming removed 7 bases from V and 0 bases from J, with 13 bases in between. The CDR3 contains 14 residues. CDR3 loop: CASKTGQLSYEQYF. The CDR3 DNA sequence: TGTGCCAGCAAGACCGGACAGCTCTCCTACGAGCAGTACTTC.

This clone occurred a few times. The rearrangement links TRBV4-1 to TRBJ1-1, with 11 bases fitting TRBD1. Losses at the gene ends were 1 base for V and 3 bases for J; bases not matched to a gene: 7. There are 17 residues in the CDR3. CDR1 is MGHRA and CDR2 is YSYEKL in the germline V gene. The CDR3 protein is CASSQVGQGAEDTEAFF. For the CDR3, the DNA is TGCGCCAGCAGCCAAGTAGGACAGGGGGCCGAGGACACTGAAGCTTTCTTT.

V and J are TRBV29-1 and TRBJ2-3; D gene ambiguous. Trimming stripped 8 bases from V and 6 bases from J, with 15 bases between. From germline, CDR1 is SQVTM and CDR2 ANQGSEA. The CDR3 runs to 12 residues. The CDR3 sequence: CSYFIELDTQYF. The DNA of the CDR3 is TGCAGCTACTTTATCGAGCTTGATACGCAGTATTTT.

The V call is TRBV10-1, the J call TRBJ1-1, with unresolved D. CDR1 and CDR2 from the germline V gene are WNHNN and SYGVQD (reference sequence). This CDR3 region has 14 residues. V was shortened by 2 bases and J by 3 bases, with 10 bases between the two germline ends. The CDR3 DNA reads TGCGCCAGCAGTGAGAGCAGCGTGGACACTGAAGCTTTCTTT. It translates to CASSESSVDTEAFF.

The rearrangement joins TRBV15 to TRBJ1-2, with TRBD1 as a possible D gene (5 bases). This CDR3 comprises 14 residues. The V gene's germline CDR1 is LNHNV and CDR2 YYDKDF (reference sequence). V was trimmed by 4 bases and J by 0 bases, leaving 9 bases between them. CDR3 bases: TGTGCCACCAGCACAGGGCGGACTAACTATGGCTACACCTTC. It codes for CATSTGRTNYGYTF.

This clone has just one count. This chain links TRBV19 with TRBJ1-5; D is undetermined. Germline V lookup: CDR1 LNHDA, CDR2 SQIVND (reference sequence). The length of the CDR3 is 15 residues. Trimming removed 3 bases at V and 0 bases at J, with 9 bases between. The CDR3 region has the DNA TGTGCCAGTAGTATCTACGGTGATAGCAATCAGCCCCAGCATTTT. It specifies CASSIYGDSNQPQHF. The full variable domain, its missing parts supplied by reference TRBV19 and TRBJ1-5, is DGGITQSPKYLFRKEGQNVTLSCEQNLNHDAMYWYRQDPGQGLRLIYYSQIVNDFQKGDIAEGYSVSREKKESFPLTVTSAQKNPTAFYLCASSIYGDSNQPQHFGDGTRLSIL.

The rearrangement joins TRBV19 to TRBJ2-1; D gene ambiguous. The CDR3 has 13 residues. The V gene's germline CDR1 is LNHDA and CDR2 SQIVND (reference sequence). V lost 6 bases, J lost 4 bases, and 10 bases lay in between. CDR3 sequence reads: CASSSQRYNEQFF. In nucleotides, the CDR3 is TGTGCCAGTAGCTCGCAGCGATACAATGAGCAGTTCTTC.

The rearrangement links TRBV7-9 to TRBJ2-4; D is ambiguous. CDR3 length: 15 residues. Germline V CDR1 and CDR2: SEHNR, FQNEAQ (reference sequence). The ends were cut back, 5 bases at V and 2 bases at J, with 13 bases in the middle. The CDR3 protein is CASSGESLSKNIQYF. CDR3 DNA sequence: TGTGCCAGCAGCGGTGAGAGTCTCTCCAAAAACATTCAGTACTTC.

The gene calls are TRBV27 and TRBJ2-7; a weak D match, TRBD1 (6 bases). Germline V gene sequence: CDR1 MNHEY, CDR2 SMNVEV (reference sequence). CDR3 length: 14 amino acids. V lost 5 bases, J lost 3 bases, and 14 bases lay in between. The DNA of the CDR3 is TGTGCCAGCAGTCCCAGGGACACCGGCTACGAGCAGTACGTC. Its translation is CASSPRDTGYEQYV.

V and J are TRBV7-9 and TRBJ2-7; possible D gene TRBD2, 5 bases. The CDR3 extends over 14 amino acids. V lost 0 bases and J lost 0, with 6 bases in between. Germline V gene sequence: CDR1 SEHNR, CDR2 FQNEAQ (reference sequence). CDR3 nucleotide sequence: TGTGCCAGCAGCTTAGCGCTAGCCTCCTACGAGCAGTACTTC. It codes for CASSLALASYEQYF.

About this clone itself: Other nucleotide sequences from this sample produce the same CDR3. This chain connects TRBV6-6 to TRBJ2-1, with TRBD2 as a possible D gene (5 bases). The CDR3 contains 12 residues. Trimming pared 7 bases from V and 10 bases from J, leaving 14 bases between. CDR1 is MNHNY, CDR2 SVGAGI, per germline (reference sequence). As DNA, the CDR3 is TGTGCCAGCACCACACCTACGGGGGAGCAGTTCTTC. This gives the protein CASTTPTGEQFF.

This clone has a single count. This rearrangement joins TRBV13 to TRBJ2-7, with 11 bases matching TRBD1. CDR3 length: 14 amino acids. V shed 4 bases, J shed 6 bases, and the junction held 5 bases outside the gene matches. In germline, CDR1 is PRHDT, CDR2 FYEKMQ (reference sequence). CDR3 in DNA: TGTGCCAGCAGCTCCTCCGGGACAGGGGGCGAGCAGTACGTC. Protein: CASSSSGTGGEQYV.

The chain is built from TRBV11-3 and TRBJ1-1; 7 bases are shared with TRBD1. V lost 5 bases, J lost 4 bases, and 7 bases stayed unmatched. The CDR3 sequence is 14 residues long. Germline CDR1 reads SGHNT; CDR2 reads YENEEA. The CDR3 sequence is CASSPTGATTEAFF. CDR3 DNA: TGTGCCAGCAGCCCTACAGGGGCGACCACTGAAGCTTTCTTT.

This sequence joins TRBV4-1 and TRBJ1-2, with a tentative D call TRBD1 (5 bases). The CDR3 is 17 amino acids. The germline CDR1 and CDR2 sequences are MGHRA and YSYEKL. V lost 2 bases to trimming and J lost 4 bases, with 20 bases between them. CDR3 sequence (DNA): TGCGCCAGCAGCCAACCCGGCTGGGGGGACGGGACCTATGGCTACACCTTC. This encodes CASSQPGWGDGTYGYTF.

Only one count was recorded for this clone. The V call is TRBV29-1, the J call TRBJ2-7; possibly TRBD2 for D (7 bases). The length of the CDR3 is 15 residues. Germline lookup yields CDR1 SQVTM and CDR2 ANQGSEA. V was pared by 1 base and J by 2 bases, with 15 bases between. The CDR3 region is CSVEGEGQGPYEQYF. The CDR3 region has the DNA TGCAGCGTTGAAGGGGAGGGCCAGGGGCCCTACGAGCAGTACTTC.

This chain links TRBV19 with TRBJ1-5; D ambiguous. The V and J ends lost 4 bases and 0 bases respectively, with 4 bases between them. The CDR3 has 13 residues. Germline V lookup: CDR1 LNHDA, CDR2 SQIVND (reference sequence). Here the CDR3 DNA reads TGTGCCAGTAGTAGTCGTAGCAATCAGCCCCAGCATTTT. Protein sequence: CASSSRSNQPQHF.

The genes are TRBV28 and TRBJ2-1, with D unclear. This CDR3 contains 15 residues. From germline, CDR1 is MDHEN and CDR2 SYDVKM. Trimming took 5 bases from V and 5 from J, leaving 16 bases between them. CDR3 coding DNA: TGTGCCAGCAGTCTCCGTCAGACTTTCAACAATGAGCAGTTCTTC. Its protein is CASSLRQTFNNEQFF.

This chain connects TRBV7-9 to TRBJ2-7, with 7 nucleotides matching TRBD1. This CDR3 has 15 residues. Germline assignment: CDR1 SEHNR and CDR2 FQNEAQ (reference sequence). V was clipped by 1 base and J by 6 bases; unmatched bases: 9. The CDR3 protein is CASSLGGTDPLEQYF. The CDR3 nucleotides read TGTGCCAGCAGCTTAGGTGGGACAGACCCTCTCGAGCAGTACTTC.

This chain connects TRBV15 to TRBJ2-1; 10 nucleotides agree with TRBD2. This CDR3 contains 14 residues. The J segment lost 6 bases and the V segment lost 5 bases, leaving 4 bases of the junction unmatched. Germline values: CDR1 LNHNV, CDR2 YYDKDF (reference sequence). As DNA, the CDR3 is TGTGCCACCAGCGGGGTAGCGGGAGGCAATGAGCAGTTCTTC. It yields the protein CATSGVAGGNEQFF.

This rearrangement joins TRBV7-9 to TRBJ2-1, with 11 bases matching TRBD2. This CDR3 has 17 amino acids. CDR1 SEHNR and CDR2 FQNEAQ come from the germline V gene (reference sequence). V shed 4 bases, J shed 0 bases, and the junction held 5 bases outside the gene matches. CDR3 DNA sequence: TGTGCCAGCAGCTCCGGACTAGCGGGCGACTCCTACAATGAGCAGTTCTTC. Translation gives CASSSGLAGDSYNEQFF.

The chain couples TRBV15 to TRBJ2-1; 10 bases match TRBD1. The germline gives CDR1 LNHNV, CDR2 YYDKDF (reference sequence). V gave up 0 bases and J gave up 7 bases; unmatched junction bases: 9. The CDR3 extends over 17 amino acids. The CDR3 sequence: CATSRDGTGAERNEQFF. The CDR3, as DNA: TGTGCCACCAGCAGAGATGGGACAGGGGCGGAGAGGAATGAGCAGTTCTTC. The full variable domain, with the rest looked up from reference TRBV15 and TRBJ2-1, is DAMVIQNPRYQVTQFGKPVTLSCSQTLNHNVMYWYQQKSSQAPKLLFHYYDKDFNNEADTPDNFQSRRPNTSFCFLDIRSPGLGDTAMYLCATSRDGTGAERNEQFFGPGTRLTVL.

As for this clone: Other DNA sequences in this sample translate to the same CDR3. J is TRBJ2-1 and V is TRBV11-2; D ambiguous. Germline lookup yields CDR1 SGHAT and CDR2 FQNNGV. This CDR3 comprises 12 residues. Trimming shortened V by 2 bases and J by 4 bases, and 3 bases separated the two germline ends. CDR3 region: CASSLYYNEQFF. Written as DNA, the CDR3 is TGTGCCAGCAGCTTATATTACAATGAGCAGTTCTTC.